These T cell receptor beta chains were read from a single sample in a study of blood T cell repertoires in COVID-19. TCRdb's table, derived via immunoSEQ multiplex PCR, lists solely in-frame clones and lacks some. The repertoire holds 250,000 or so clones, with just under 85% as singletons. Sequenced material: peripheral blood. The receptors were gathered from a woman in her sixties with active or convalescent COVID-19. CDR3s include the opening cysteine and the closing phenylalanine or tryptophan. Fields, in order: V gene, J gene, clone size, CDR3 length, D gene, CDR3 protein, CDR3 DNA. The D gene is left open where the match is weak. A row's size may be missing; if present it is once, few, many or a size class.

>TRBV19|TRBJ1-5|NA|15|NA
CASRGGAGEHQPQHF
TGTGCCAGTAGAGGGGGGGCAGGGGAGCATCAGCCCCAGCATTTT
>TRBV18|TRBJ1-2|few|13|NA
CASSPGQHYGYTF
TGTGCCAGCTCACCAGGACAGCACTATGGCTACACCTTC
>TRBV19|TRBJ2-1|NA|14|NA
CASSIGTGLGEQFF
TGTGCCAGTAGTATCGGGACTGGGCTCGGTGAGCAGTTCTTC
>TRBV13|TRBJ2-6|NA|16|NA
CASSLTRGSGANVLTF
TGTGCCAGCAGCTTAACTCGGGGCTCTGGGGCCAACGTCCTGACTTTC
>TRBV2|TRBJ1-3|NA|17|TRBD1
CASSEVKPGGAGNTIYF
TGTGCCAGCAGTGAAGTGAAACCAGGGGGTGCTGGAAACACCATATATTTT
>TRBV9|TRBJ2-1|NA|16|TRBD1
CASSAARGQGVNEQFF
TGTGCCAGCAGCGCCGCCCGGGGACAGGGAGTCAATGAGCAGTTCTTC
>TRBV3-1/TRBV3-2|TRBJ2-1|NA|13|TRBD2
CASSLQTSGGQFF
TGTGCCAGCAGCCTACAGACTAGCGGTGGGCAGTTCTTC
>TRBV4-1|TRBJ2-1|once|17|TRBD1
CASSQEVGTGEINEQFF
TGCGCCAGCAGCCAAGAGGTCGGGACAGGGGAAATCAATGAGCAGTTCTTC
>TRBV2|TRBJ1-6|NA|15|NA
CASSEESGYNSPLHF
TGTGCCAGCAGTGAAGAATCAGGATATAATTCACCCCTCCACTTT
>TRBV11-2|TRBJ2-7|NA|18|TRBD1
CASSLVGFAGQAHPEQYF
TGTGCCAGCAGCTTAGTTGGCTTTGCAGGACAGGCCCACCCTGAGCAGTACTTC
>TRBV2|TRBJ2-3|NA|15|TRBD2
CASSRLAPSTDTQYF
TGTGCCAGCAGCCGACTAGCCCCGAGCACAGATACGCAGTATTTT
>TRBV19|TRBJ2-1|NA|17|TRBD2
CASSIGVLADSYNEQFF
TGTGCCAGTAGTATAGGGGTTCTAGCGGACTCCTACAATGAGCAGTTCTTC
>TRBV27|TRBJ2-7|NA|14|TRBD1
CASRTTGQGYEQYF
TGTGCCAGCAGGACCACCGGACAGGGGTACGAGCAGTACTTC
>TRBV12-2|TRBJ2-2|NA|12|NA
CASRLVTGELFF
TGTGCAAGTCGCTTAGTAACCGGGGAGCTGTTTTTT
>TRBV6-5|TRBJ2-4|NA|15|TRBD1
CASSIDRGMENIQYF
TGTGCCAGCAGTATAGACAGGGGCATGGAAAACATTCAGTACTTC
>TRBV30|TRBJ2-1|few|13|TRBD2
CAWRLAGEYEQFF
TGTGCCTGGAGACTAGCGGGAGAGTATGAGCAGTTCTTC
>TRBV27|TRBJ2-7|NA|14|NA
CASSKRQAHYEQYF
TGTGCCAGCAGTAAACGACAGGCCCACTACGAGCAGTACTTC
>TRBV29-1|TRBJ1-1|NA|11|NA
CTPVIGGEAFF
TGCACCCCGGTTATCGGCGGCGAAGCTTTCTTT
>TRBV5-1|TRBJ2-6|NA|15|TRBD1
CASSADREGSNVLTF
TGCGCCAGCAGCGCTGACAGGGAAGGTAGCAACGTCCTGACTTTC
>TRBV10-2|TRBJ1-1|once|13|NA
CASKITENTEAFF
TGCGCCAGCAAGATAACAGAAAACACTGAAGCTTTCTTT
>TRBV19|TRBJ2-1|NA|18|TRBD2
CASSPSGTSGKGYNEQFF
TGTGCCAGTAGTCCATCCGGGACTAGCGGGAAGGGGTACAATGAGCAGTTCTTC
>TRBV28|TRBJ1-1|NA|12|NA
CASSLRFTEAFF
TGTGCCAGCAGTTTACGGTTCACTGAAGCTTTCTTT
>TRBV6-5|TRBJ2-7|NA|15|TRBD1
CASSYPMPGQGKQYF
TGTGCCAGCAGTTACCCGATGCCGGGACAGGGGAAGCAGTACTTC
>TRBV6-1|TRBJ1-6|NA|14|NA
CASSEGHLNSPLHF
TGTGCCAGCAGTGAGGGACATCTTAATTCACCCCTCCACTTT
>TRBV27|TRBJ2-3|NA|16|TRBD2
CASSLVGLGGADTQYF
TGTGCCAGCAGTTTAGTGGGACTAGGAGGAGCAGATACGCAGTATTTT
>TRBV5-8|TRBJ2-3|NA|14|NA
CASSLRGPGDTQYF
TGTGCCAGCAGCTTGCGAGGCCCGGGGGATACGCAGTATTTT
>TRBV19|TRBJ2-7|NA|16|NA
CASSLGALNDPYEQYF
TGTGCCAGTAGTCTGGGGGCGCTTAATGACCCCTACGAGCAGTACTTC
>TRBV14|TRBJ1-3|NA|15|TRBD1
CASSPWDRTGNTIYF
TGTGCCAGCAGCCCCTGGGACAGGACTGGAAACACCATATATTTT
>TRBV6-5|TRBJ1-4|NA|13|NA
CASRPEGGEKLFF
TGTGCCAGCAGGCCCGAGGGAGGAGAAAAACTGTTTTTT
>TRBV10-2|TRBJ2-3|NA|15|NA
CASSESVGATDTQYF
TGCGCCAGCAGTGAGTCGGTGGGGGCCACAGATACGCAGTATTTT
>TRBV12-5|TRBJ2-1|NA|16|TRBD1
CASGLHPGTGGNEQFF
TGTGCTAGTGGTTTGCATCCCGGGACAGGGGGAAATGAGCAGTTCTTC
>TRBV3-1/TRBV3-2|TRBJ2-1|once|19|TRBD2
CASSPGLAGALSSYNEQFF
TGTGCCAGCAGCCCCGGACTAGCGGGGGCCCTGAGCTCCTACAATGAGCAGTTCTTC
>TRBV5-6|TRBJ2-3|once|13|NA
CASSFSGEDTQYF
TGTGCCAGCAGCTTTTCCGGGGAAGATACGCAGTATTTT
>TRBV19|TRBJ2-1|NA|16|NA
CASSTYRSSSYNEQFF
TGTGCCAGTAGTACGTACAGGAGTAGCTCCTACAATGAGCAGTTCTTC
>TRBV18|TRBJ1-2|NA|13|NA
CASSRTTGSGYTF
TGTGCCAGCTCACGAACAACAGGGAGTGGCTACACCTTC
>TRBV7-9|TRBJ2-2|NA|17|TRBD2
CASSSKAGGPNTGELFF
TGTGCCAGCAGCTCCAAGGCGGGGGGCCCGAACACCGGGGAGCTGTTTTTT
>TRBV27|TRBJ2-3|NA|17|NA
CASSLWSGRGGTDTQYF
TGTGCCAGCAGTTTATGGTCCGGTAGGGGGGGGACAGATACGCAGTATTTT
>TRBV29-1|TRBJ2-2|NA|11|TRBD2
CSVRGVGELFF
TGCAGCGTTCGGGGGGTCGGGGAGCTGTTTTTT
>TRBV5-1|TRBJ2-2|NA|16|NA
CASSTVPGANTGELFF
TGCGCCAGCAGCACAGTGCCGGGAGCGAACACCGGGGAGCTGTTTTTT
>TRBV2|TRBJ2-7|NA|15|NA
CASSKTGSSSYEQYF
TGTGCCAGCAGTAAGACCGGGAGCAGCTCCTACGAGCAGTACTTC
>TRBV12-5|TRBJ2-1|once|15|NA
CASAPPMAGNNEQFF
TGTGCTAGTGCCCCTCCGATGGCGGGCAACAATGAGCAGTTCTTC
>TRBV4-1|TRBJ2-7|NA|14|TRBD1
CASSQRTGADEQYF
TGCGCCAGCAGCCAAAGGACAGGGGCTGACGAGCAGTACTTC
>TRBV11-3|TRBJ2-1|NA|16|TRBD2
CASSLGLAGVGDEQFF
TGTGCCAGCAGCTTAGGACTAGCGGGGGTTGGGGATGAGCAGTTCTTC
>TRBV2|TRBJ1-5|once|16|NA
CASSEAGDYSNQPQHF
TGTGCCAGCAGTGAAGCGGGAGATTATAGCAATCAGCCCCAGCATTTT
>TRBV18|TRBJ2-3|NA|14|NA
CASSPFASEDTQYF
TGTGCCAGCTCACCATTTGCTTCCGAGGATACGCAGTATTTT
>TRBV4-1|TRBJ2-5|NA|12|NA
CASWGGGETQYF
TGCGCCAGCTGGGGTGGCGGGGAGACCCAGTACTTC
>TRBV20-1|TRBJ1-1|NA|11|NA
CSAFMNTEAFF
TGCAGTGCGTTCATGAACACTGAAGCTTTCTTT
>TRBV11-3|TRBJ2-5|NA|15|TRBD1
CASSRRTGAQETQYF
TGTGCCAGCAGCCGTCGGACAGGAGCACAAGAGACCCAGTACTTC
>TRBV5-1|TRBJ2-1|NA|15|NA
CASSLQGPNNNEQFF
TGCGCCAGCAGCCTACAGGGTCCCAACAACAATGAGCAGTTCTTC
>TRBV7-9|TRBJ2-4|NA|15|TRBD2
CASSTVLAGKNIQYF
TGTGCCAGCAGCACAGTACTAGCGGGCAAAAACATTCAGTACTTC
>TRBV25-1|TRBJ1-1|NA|12|NA
CASSGYRDRAFF
TGTGCCAGCAGTGGTTACAGGGACCGAGCTTTCTTT
>TRBV20-1|TRBJ2-1|NA|11|TRBD1
CSARQGNEQFF
TGCAGTGCCAGACAGGGTAATGAGCAGTTCTTC
>TRBV5-1|TRBJ1-1|NA|14|TRBD1
CASSVGTANTEAFF
TGCGCCAGCAGCGTGGGGACAGCGAACACTGAAGCTTTCTTT
>TRBV15|TRBJ1-6|NA|15|TRBD1
CATRGQGAPNSPLHF
TGTGCCACCAGGGGACAGGGGGCCCCTAATTCACCCCTCCACTTT
>TRBV30|TRBJ2-1|NA|10|NA
CAWSNGDRFF
TGTGCCTGGAGTAACGGGGATCGGTTCTTC
>TRBV6-1|TRBJ1-2|NA|15|TRBD1
CASSDRTGINYGYTF
TGTGCCAGCAGTGACCGGACAGGGATTAACTATGGCTACACCTTC
>TRBV12-5|TRBJ2-1|once|16|TRBD2
CASGFSTSGITDEQFF
TGTGCTAGTGGTTTTTCAACTAGCGGGATAACTGATGAGCAGTTCTTC
>TRBV6-2/TRBV6-3|TRBJ1-2|NA|15|TRBD1
CASSSPGQPNYGYTF
TGTGCCAGCAGTTCCCCGGGACAGCCTAACTATGGCTACACCTTC